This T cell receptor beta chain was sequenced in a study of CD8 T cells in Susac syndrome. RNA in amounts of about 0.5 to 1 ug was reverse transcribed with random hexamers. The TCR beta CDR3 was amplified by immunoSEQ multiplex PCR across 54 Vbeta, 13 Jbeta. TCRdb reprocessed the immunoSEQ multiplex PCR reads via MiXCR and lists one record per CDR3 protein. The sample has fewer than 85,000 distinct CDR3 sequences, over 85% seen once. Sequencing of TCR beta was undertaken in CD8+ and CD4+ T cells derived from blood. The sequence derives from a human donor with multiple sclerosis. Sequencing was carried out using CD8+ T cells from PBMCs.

The CDR3 bases are TGTGCCAGCAGGGTTGGCAGGGGGTTCTACGAGCAGTACTTC. This translates into CASRVGRGFYEQYF. This chain links TRBV6-5 with TRBJ2-7; 7 bases fit TRBD1. CDR3 length: 14 residues. Trimming took 6 bases from V and 3 from J; bases not matched to a gene: 8. Germline lookup yields CDR1 MNHEY and CDR2 SVGAGI.